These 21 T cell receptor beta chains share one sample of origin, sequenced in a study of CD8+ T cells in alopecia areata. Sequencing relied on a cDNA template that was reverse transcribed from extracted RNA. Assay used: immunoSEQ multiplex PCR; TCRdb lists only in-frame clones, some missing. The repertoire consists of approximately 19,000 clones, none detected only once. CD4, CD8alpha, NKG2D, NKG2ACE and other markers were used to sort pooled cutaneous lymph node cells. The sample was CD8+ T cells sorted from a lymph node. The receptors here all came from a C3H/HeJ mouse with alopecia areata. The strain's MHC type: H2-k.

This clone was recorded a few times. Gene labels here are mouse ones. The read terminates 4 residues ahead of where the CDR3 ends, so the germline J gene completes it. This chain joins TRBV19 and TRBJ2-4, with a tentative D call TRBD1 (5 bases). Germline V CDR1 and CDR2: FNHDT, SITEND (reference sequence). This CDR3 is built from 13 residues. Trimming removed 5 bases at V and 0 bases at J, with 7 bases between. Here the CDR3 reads CASSPGSQNTLYF. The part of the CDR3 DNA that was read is TGTGCCAGCAGCCCAGGGAGTCAAAAC.

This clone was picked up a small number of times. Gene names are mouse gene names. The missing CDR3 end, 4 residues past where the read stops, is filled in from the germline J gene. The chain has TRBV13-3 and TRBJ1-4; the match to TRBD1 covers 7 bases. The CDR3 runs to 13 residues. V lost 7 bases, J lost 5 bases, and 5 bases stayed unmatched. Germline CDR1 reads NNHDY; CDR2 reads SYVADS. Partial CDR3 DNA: TGTGCCAGCCACGACAGGGAGAACGAA. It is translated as CASHDRENE. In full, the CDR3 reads CASHDRENERLFF.

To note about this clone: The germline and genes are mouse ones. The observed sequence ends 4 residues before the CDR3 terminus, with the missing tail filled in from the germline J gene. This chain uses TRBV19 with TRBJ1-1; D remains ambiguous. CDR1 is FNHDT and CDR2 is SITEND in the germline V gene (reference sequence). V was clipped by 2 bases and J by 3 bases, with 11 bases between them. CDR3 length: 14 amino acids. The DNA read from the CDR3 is TGTGCCAGCAGTATCGGCCTGAGGGACACA. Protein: CASSIGLRDT. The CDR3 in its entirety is CASSIGLRDTEVFF. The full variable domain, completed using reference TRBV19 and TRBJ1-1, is GGIITQTPKFLIGQEGQKLTLKCQQNFNHDTMYWYRQDSGKGLRLIYYSITENDLQKGDLSEGYDASREKKSSFSLTVTSAQKNEMAVFLCASSIGLRDTEVFFGKGTRLTVV.

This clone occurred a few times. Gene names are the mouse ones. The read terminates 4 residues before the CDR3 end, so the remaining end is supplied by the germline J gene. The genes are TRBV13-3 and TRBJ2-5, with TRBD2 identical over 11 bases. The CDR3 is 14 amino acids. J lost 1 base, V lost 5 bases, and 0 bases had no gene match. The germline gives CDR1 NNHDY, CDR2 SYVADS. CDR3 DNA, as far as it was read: TGTGCCAGCAGGGACTGGGGGGACCAAGAC. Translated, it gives CASRDWGDQD. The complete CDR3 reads CASRDWGDQDTQYF.

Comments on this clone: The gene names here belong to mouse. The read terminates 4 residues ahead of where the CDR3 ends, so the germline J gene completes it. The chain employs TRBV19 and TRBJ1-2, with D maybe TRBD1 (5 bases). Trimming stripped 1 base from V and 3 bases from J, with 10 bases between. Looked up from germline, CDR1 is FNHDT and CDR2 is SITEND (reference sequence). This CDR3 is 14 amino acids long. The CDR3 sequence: CASSIRQGDSDYTF. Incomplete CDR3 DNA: TGTGCCAGCAGTATAAGGCAGGGAGACTCC.

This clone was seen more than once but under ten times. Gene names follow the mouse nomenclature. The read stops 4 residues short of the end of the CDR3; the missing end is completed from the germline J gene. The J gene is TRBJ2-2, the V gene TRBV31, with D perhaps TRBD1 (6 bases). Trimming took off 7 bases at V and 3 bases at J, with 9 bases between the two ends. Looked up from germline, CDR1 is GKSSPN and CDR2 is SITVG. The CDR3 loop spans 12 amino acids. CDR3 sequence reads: CAYREHTGQLYF. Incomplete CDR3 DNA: TGTGCCTACAGGGAGCACACCGGG.

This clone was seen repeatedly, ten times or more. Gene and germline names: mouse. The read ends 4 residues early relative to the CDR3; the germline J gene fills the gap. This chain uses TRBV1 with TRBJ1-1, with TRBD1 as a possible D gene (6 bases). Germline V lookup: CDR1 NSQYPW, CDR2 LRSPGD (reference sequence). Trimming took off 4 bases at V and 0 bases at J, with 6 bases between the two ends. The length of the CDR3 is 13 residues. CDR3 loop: CTCSDRANTEVFF. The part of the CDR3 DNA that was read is TGCACCTGCAGTGACAGGGCAAACACA.

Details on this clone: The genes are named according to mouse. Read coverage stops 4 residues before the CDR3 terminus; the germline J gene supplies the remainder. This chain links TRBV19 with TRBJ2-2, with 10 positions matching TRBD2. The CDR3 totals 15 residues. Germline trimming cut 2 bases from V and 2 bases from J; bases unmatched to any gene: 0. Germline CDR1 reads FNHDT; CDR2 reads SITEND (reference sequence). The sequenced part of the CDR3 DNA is TGTGCCAGCAGTATCTGGGGGGGCAACACCGGG. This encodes CASSIWGGNTG. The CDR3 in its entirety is CASSIWGGNTGQLYF.

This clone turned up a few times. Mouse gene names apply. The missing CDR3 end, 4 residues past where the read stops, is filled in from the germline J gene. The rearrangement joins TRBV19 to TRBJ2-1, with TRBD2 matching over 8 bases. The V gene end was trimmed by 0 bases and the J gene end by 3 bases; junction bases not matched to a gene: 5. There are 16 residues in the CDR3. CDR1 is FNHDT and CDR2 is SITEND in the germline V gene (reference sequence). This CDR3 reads CASSIDLGGPYAEQFF. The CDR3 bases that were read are TGTGCCAGCAGTATAGACCTGGGGGGACCCTATGCT. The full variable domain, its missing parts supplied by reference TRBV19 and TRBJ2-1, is GGIITQTPKFLIGQEGQKLTLKCQQNFNHDTMYWYRQDSGKGLRLIYYSITENDLQKGDLSEGYDASREKKSSFSLTVTSAQKNEMAVFLCASSIDLGGPYAEQFFGPGTRLTVL.

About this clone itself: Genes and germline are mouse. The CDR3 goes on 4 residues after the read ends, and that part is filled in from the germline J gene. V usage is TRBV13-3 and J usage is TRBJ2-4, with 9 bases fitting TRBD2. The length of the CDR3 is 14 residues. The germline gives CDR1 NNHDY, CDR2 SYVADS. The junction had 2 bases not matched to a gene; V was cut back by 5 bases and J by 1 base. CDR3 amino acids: CASSRLGGQNTLYF. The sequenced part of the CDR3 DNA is TGTGCCAGCAGCCGACTGGGGGGTCAAAAC.

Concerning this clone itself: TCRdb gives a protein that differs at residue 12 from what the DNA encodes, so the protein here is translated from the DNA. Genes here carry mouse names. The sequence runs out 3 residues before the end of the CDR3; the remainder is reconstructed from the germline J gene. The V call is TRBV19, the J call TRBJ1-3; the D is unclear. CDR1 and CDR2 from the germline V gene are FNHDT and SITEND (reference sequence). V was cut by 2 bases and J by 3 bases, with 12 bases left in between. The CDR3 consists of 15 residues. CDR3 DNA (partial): TGTGCCAGCAGTATTCTGCGGACTGGTGGAAATACG. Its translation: CASSILRTGGNT. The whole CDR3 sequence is CASSILRTGGNTLYF.

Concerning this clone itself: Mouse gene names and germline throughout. The sequenced part of the CDR3 DNA is TGTGCCAGCAGTGGGGACACTGCAAACACA. It yields the protein CASSGDTANT. In full, the CDR3 reads CASSGDTANTEVFF. The chain employs TRBV13-1 and TRBJ1-1; D may be TRBD1 (6 bases). With the read ending 4 residues before the CDR3 end, the germline J gene is used to fill in that end. The germline V gene has CDR1 NSHNY and CDR2 SYGAGN. Trimming took off 3 bases at V and 0 bases at J, with 9 bases between the two ends. The CDR3 sequence is 14 residues long.

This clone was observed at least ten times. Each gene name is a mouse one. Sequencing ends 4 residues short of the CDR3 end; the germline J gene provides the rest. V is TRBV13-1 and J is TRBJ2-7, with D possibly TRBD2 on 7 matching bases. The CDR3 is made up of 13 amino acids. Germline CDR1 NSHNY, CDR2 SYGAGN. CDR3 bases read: TGTGCCAGCAGTGAAGGGGGGGAGTAT. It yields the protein CASSEGGEY. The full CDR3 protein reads CASSEGGEYEQYF.

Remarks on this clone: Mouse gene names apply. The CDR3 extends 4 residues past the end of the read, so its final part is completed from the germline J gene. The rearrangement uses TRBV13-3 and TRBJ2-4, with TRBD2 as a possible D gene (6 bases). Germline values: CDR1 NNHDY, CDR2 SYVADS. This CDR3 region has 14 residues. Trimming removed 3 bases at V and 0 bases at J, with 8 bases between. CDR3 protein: CASSGGESQNTLYF. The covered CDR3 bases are TGTGCCAGCAGTGGGGGGGAGAGTCAAAAC.

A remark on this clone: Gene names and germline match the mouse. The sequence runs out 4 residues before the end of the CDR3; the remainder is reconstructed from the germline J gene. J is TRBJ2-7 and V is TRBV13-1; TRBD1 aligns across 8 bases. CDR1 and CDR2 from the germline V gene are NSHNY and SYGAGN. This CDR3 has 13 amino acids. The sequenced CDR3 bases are TGTGCCAGCAGGTGGACAGGGAGGGAT. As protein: CASRWTGRD. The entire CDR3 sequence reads CASRWTGRDEQYF.

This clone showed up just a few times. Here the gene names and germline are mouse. The CDR3 bases that were read are TGTGCTAGCAGTAGCAGGACAGGGGGCGGCGAA. It is translated as CASSSRTGGGE. The whole CDR3 sequence is CASSSRTGGGERLFF. The genes are TRBV17 and TRBJ1-4; TRBD1 matches at 11 bases. The read comes to an end 4 residues before the CDR3 does, leaving the germline J gene to fill in the end. CDR3 length: 15 residues. CDR1 and CDR2 (germline): MNHDT, YYDKIL.

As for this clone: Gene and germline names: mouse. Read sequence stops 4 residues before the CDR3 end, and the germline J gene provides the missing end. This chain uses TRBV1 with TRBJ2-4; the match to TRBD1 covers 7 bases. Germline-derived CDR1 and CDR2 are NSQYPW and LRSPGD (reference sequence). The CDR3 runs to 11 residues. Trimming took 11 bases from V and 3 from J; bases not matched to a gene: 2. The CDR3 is CTAGGQNTLYF. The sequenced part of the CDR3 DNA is TGCACCGCAGGGGGACAAAAC.

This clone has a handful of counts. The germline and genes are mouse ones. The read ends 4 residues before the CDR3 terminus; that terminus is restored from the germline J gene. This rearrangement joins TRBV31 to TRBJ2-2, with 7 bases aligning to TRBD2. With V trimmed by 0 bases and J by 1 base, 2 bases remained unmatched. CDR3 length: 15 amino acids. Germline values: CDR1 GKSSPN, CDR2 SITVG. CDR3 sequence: CAWSLSGGNTGQLYF. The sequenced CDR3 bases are TGTGCCTGGAGTCTTTCTGGGGGAAACACCGGG.

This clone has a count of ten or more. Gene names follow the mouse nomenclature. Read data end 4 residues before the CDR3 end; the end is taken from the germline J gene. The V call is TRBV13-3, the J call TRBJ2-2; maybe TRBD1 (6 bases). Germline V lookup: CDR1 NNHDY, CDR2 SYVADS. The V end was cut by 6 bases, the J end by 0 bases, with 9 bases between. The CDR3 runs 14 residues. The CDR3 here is CASTGTSNTGQLYF. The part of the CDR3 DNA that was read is TGTGCCAGCACCGGGACATCAAACACCGGG.

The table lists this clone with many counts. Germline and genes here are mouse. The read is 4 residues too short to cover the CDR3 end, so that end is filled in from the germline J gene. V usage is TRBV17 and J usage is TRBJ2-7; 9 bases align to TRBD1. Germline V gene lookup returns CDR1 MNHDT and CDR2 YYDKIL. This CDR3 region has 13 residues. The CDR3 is CASRSGTGYEQYF. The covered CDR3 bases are TGTGCTAGCAGATCCGGGACAGGGTAT.

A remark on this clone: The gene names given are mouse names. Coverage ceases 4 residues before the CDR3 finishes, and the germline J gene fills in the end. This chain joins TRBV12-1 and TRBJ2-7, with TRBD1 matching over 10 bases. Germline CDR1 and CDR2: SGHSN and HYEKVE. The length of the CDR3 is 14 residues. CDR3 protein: CASSLPGQGYEQYF. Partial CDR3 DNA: TGTGCCAGCTCCCTTCCGGGACAGGGGTAT.